This TCR beta chain appears in the sequencing data of a study of cytomegalovirus exposure and HLA in healthy donors. Findings and caveats of the study: 164 TCR beta chains were listed as cytomegalovirus-associated. Testing in vitro showed a few CMV-associated chains specific for CMV antigens. Rare TCR sequences dominated, though some public TCRs recurred in many donors.

Germline CDR1 GTSNPN, CDR2 SVGIG (reference sequence). Losses at the gene ends were 5 bases for V and 0 bases for J; bases not matched to a gene: 4. This CDR3 has 14 amino acids. With regard to this clone: Its antigen is still unknown.

Profiling relied on immunoSEQ multiplex PCR, and the TCRdb table lists in-frame clones only, not all of them. The sample lists about 68,000 clones, roughly nine tenths seen once, with around 3.2% in the top ten. The study drew the donors from its approximately 110-subject validation cohort, separate from the 666-subject first cohort. The sample taken for sequencing was PBMCs. This sequence joins TRBV30 and TRBJ1-5; 7 bases map to TRBD1. The clonotype was recovered from a man between 18 and 29 years old in good health and CMV-seronegative. Here the CDR3 reads CAWSGGYSNQPQHF. CDR3 bases: TGTGCCTGGTCAGGGGGATATAGCAATCAGCCCCAGCATTTT.